Shown below are 14 T cell receptor beta chains from a single sample sequenced in a study of cytomegalovirus exposure and HLA in healthy donors. PCR employed 60 Vbeta and 13 Jbeta primers. Sequencing was performed with immunoSEQ multiplex PCR; in TCRdb, only in-frame clones are kept and a portion is missing. The sample yields fewer than 150,000 clones, over 60% seen once. Sequencing input: PBMCs. These receptor sequences come from a woman aged 40 to 50 in good health and CMV-seropositive.

The V and J genes are TRBV5-5 and TRBJ1-1; TRBD1 might be the D (5 bases). This CDR3 has 11 residues. Germline V gene sequence: CDR1 SGHKS, CDR2 YYEKEE (reference sequence). Trimming pared 6 bases from V and 4 bases from J, leaving 7 bases between. Here the CDR3 reads CASMGGTEAFF. The CDR3 region has the DNA TGTGCCAGCATGGGGGGCACTGAAGCTTTCTTT.

The gene calls are TRBV6-4 and TRBJ2-3; 13 bases are shared with TRBD2. V lost 4 bases to trimming and J lost 0 bases; unmatched junction nucleotides: 1. Germline loops: CDR1 MRHNA, CDR2 SNTAGT. The CDR3 covers 16 residues. The CDR3 region is CASSATSGGSTDTQYF. The CDR3 DNA reads TGTGCCAGCAGTGCGACTAGCGGGGGGAGCACAGATACGCAGTATTTT.

This chain links TRBV5-5 with TRBJ2-1; 7 positions agree with TRBD2. The germline gives CDR1 SGHKS, CDR2 YYEKEE (reference sequence). Trimming cost V 0 bases and J 3 bases; bases outside gene matches: 9. The length of the CDR3 is 17 residues. CDR3 nucleotide sequence: TGTGCCAGCAGCTTGGTATTGGGGCGGGAGCGCTACAATGAGCAGTTCTTC. Amino acid sequence: CASSLVLGRERYNEQFF.

The chain is built from TRBV18 and TRBJ2-7, with D possibly being TRBD1 (5 bases). Germline CDR1 is KGHSH and CDR2 is LQKENI. Deletions cut 4 bases from V and 8 bases from J, with 18 bases between. CDR3 length: 14 residues. The CDR3 DNA is TGTGCCAGCTCACTGGCACTGCAGGGTAAACAGCAGTACTTC. This codes for CASSLALQGKQQYF.

The chain couples TRBV6-1 to TRBJ2-7, with 9 bases matching TRBD1. V shed 3 bases and J 0 bases; nucleotides not matched to a gene: 12. CDR3 length equals 18 residues. The germline gives CDR1 MNHNS, CDR2 SASEGT. CDR3 DNA: TGTGCCAGCAGTGAGGCCCGGGACAGGGTTTTATTCTCCTACGAGCAGTACTTC. Its translation is CASSEARDRVLFSYEQYF.

CDR3 DNA sequence: TGTGCCAGCAGCGCATTGGGCCCTTCCTACAATGAGCAGTTCTTC. Its translation: CASSALGPSYNEQFF. The chain couples TRBV5-6 to TRBJ2-1, with D uncertain. Per germline, CDR1 SGHDT and CDR2 YYEEEE. The ends were cut back, 4 bases at V and 1 base at J, with 12 bases in the middle. CDR3 size: 15 residues.

V gene TRBV7-2 combines with J gene TRBJ1-4; no definite D call. The V end lost 0 bases, the J end lost 3 bases, and 26 bases lay between the germline ends. The CDR3 is 21 residues long. CDR1 and CDR2 (germline): SGHTA, FQGNSA. The DNA for the CDR3 is TGTGCCAGCAGCTTAGCCCCGCGCAGTAAAGGGAGGCCTACCCCTAATGAAAAACTGTTTTTT. It yields the protein CASSLAPRSKGRPTPNEKLFF.

The gene calls are TRBV29-1 and TRBJ2-1, with D possibly matching TRBD2 (5 bases). Per the germline V gene, CDR1 is SQVTM and CDR2 is ANQGSEA. With 8 bases removed from V and 5 bases from J, the gap between germline ends came to 13 bases. The length of the CDR3 is 12 residues. For the CDR3, the DNA is TGCAGCTCATGGACTGTAGACAATGAGCAGTTCTTC. Its protein product is CSSWTVDNEQFF.

The chain combines TRBV10-2 with TRBJ1-4, with 7 positions matching TRBD1. V was pared by 3 bases and J by 4 bases, with 2 bases of the junction left unmatched. Per the germline V gene, CDR1 is WSHSY and CDR2 is SAAADI. The CDR3 consists of 14 residues. The CDR3 DNA follows: TGCGCCAGCAGTGAAGGGGGCCTTAATGAAAAACTGTTTTTT. The encoded protein is CASSEGGLNEKLFF.

This chain connects TRBV9 to TRBJ2-3, with 8 bases matching TRBD2. CDR1 is SGDLS, CDR2 YYNGEE, per germline. V was clipped by 2 bases and J by 4 bases; unmatched bases: 0. There are 13 residues in the CDR3. CDR3 protein: CASSVGRADTQYF. The CDR3 coding sequence is TGTGCCAGCAGCGTCGGGAGGGCAGATACGCAGTATTTT.

The chain uses TRBV29-1 and TRBJ1-2; 7 nucleotides line up with TRBD1. V dropped 6 bases and J dropped 1; count of bases not matched to a gene: 11. CDR1 and CDR2 from the germline V gene are SQVTM and ANQGSEA. The CDR3 is made up of 15 amino acids. CDR3 region: CSVGVQGGLNYGYTF. In nucleotides, the CDR3 is TGCAGCGTGGGGGTCCAGGGGGGCCTTAACTATGGCTACACCTTC.

The CDR3 loop is CASSLVGGTSYEQYF. The CDR3 nucleotides are TGCGCCAGCAGCTTGGTAGGGGGAACCTCCTACGAGCAGTACTTC. This chain uses TRBV5-1 with TRBJ2-7; a weak D match, TRBD1 (6 bases). Germline V gene sequence: CDR1 SGHRS, CDR2 YFSETQ. Deletions cut 0 bases from V and 0 bases from J, with 10 bases between. The CDR3 loop spans 15 amino acids. The full variable domain, rest sourced from reference TRBV5-1 and TRBJ2-7, is KAGVTQTPRYLIKTRGQQVTLSCSPISGHRSVSWYQQTPGQGLQFLFEYFSETQRNKGNFPGRFSGRQFSNSRSEMNVSTLELGDSALYLCASSLVGGTSYEQYFGPGTRLTVT.

This clone was counted a single time. The V gene is TRBV5-4, the J gene TRBJ2-1; TRBD1 agrees at 7 bases. Germline V gene lookup returns CDR1 SGHNT and CDR2 YYREEE (reference sequence). CDR3 length equals 14 residues. V lost 5 bases to trimming and J lost 7 bases; unmatched junction nucleotides: 9. CDR3 in DNA: TGTGCCAGCAGGACCGGGACAGAGATTAATGAGCAGTTCTTC. Its protein product is CASRTGTEINEQFF.

The rearrangement links TRBV30 to TRBJ2-3, with a weak D call TRBD1 (6 bases). The length of the CDR3 is 11 residues. The V end lost 0 bases, the J end lost 10 bases, and 8 bases lay between the germline ends. Germline CDR1 reads GTSNPN; CDR2 reads SVGIG (reference sequence). The CDR3 protein is CAWSVGGAQYF. CDR3 bases: TGTGCCTGGAGTGTAGGGGGAGCGCAGTATTTT.